This TCR beta chain was sequenced in a study of blood T cell repertoires in COVID-19. On the study more broadly: The United States, Italy and Spain provided the acute and convalescent COVID-19 samples. T cells, B-cell-depleted T cells, or PBMCs provided the cDNA or gDNA that served as material.

Original processing methods: Amplification of reference gene primers provided the estimated nucleated cell counts. Some clones are missing from TCRdb's copy, which holds only in-frame ones; the method was immunoSEQ multiplex PCR. V and J calls plus clone size are reproduced from that table; the DNA served to infer D and trimming. Among about 160,000 clones listed, approximately 88% were seen once. V dropped 5 bases and J dropped 5; count of bases not matched to a gene: 2. The V gene's germline CDR1 is SEHNR and CDR2 FQNEAQ (reference sequence). The CDR3 runs 14 residues. This chain uses TRBV7-9 with TRBJ2-2, with 10 bases fitting TRBD1. The sequenced sample was peripheral blood. This TCR came from a woman in her sixties or seventies with acute or convalescent COVID-19. This chain's CDR3 is CASSLDRGTGELFF. CDR3 in DNA: TGTGCCAGCAGCCTGGACAGGGGGACCGGGGAGCTGTTTTTT. Full variable domain (outside the CDR3, taken from reference TRBV7-9 and TRBJ2-2): DTGVSQNPRHKITKRGQNVTFRCDPISEHNRLYWYRQTLGQGPEFLTYFQNEAQLEKSRLLSDRFSAERPKGSFSTLEIQRTEQGDSAMYLCASSLDRGTGELFFGEGSRLTVL.